This T cell receptor beta chain was captured in a study of CD8 T cells in ankylosing spondylitis. Findings and caveats of the study: Blood from ankylosing spondylitis patients appeared to carry a characteristic roughly 8-variant TCR beta motif. Several of the motif variants were reported before in synovial fluid and blood from reactive arthritis. It was reported that disease-linked clones were significantly enriched in matched ankylosing spondylitis synovial fluid.

TCR beta libraries were made by quantitative 5'-RACE with molecular barcodes. Via MiXCR, TCRdb re-called the 5' RACE reads, giving one row per CDR3 protein. The sample holds 400,000 to 450,000 distinct CDR3 sequences, under 20% seen once. Ten or more counts support this clonotype. Its antigen is not known. The sequence came from a male donor with ankylosing spondylitis. Specimen: blood, either unsorted or a sorted T cell fraction (not recorded which).

The CDR3 DNA is TGCGCCAGCAGTCTCGGCTCCTTCGGCACAGATACGCAGTATTTT. It codes for CASSLGSFGTDTQYF. This chain uses TRBV5-1 with TRBJ2-3, with no clear D. Germline V gene lookup returns CDR1 SGHRS and CDR2 YFSETQ. Trimming stripped 5 bases from V and 1 base from J, with 14 bases between. This CDR3 comprises 15 residues.